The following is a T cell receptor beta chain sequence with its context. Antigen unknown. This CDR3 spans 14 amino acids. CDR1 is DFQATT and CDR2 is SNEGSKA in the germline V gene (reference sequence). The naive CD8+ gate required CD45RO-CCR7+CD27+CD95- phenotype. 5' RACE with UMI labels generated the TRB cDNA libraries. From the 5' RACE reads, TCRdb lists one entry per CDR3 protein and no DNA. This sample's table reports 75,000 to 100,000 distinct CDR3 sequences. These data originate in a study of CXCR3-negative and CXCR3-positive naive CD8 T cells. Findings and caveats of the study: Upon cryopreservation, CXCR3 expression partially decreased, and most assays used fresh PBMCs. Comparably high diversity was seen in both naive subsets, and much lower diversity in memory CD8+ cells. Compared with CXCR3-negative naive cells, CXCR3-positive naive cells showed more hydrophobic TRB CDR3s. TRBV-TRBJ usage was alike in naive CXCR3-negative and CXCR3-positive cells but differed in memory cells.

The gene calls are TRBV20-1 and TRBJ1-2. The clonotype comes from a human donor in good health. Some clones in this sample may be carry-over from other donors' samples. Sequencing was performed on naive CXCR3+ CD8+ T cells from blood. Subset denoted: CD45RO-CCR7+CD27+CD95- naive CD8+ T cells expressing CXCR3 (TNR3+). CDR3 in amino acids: CSVRAVGAVDGYTF.